The 26 T cell receptor beta chains listed next were all sequenced from one sample in a study of Graves' ophthalmopathy and Graves' hyperthyroidism. Scientists amplified the TCR beta CDR3 regions from RNA transcripts. An opening RT-PCR round employed HTBI primers and preceded a second-round multiplex PCR. TCRdb analysed the multiplex PCR reads with MiXCR anew, one entry per CDR3 protein. Among around 1,200,000 distinct CDR3 sequences, about two fifths were seen once, and the ten largest hold more than 9.5%. The sequenced material came from peripheral blood or thyroid tissue (not recorded which). The source of these receptors is an adult man with Graves' hyperthyroidism.

This clonotype was detected ten times or more. This chain uses TRBV7-2 with TRBJ2-7; D is unclear. This CDR3 comprises 13 residues. V was clipped by 6 bases and J by 0 bases, with 9 bases between them. Germline-derived CDR1 and CDR2 are SGHTA and FQGNSA. The CDR3 region has the DNA TGTGCCAGCAGGACGTTGAGCTCCTACGAGCAGTACTTC. Amino acids: CASRTLSSYEQYF.

In this sample, this clonotype turned up many times. This rearrangement joins TRBV11-2 to TRBJ1-2; the D gene is possibly TRBD1 (5 bases). Deletions cut 5 bases from V and 7 bases from J, with 20 bases between. Germline V lookup: CDR1 SGHAT, CDR2 FQNNGV. The CDR3 covers 15 residues. The CDR3: CASSTRRVGLGGYTF. CDR3 bases: TGTGCCAGCAGCACCCGCAGGGTTGGGCTTGGTGGCTACACCTTC.

The CDR3 sequence is CSASTSGDHLRWGYTF. In DNA, the CDR3 is TGCAGTGCTAGCACTAGCGGGGATCATTTGAGGTGGGGCTACACCTTC. V usage is TRBV20-1 and J usage is TRBJ1-2; the D is unclear. This CDR3 has 16 amino acids. Trimming stripped 3 bases from V and 8 bases from J, with 25 bases between. CDR1 DFQATT and CDR2 SNEGSKA come from the germline V gene (reference sequence).

The V and J genes are TRBV9 and TRBJ1-1; D is uncertain. Trimming took 10 bases from V and 11 from J, leaving 9 bases between them. Looked up from germline, CDR1 is SGDLS and CDR2 is YYNGEE. This CDR3 has 8 residues. The CDR3 loop reads CAPREAFF. DNA of the CDR3: TGTGCCCCGCGCGAGGCTTTCTTT.

This clonotype was seen more than once but under ten times. The rearrangement uses TRBV20-1 and TRBJ2-7; D is undetermined. The V gene's germline CDR1 is DFQATT and CDR2 SNEGSKA (reference sequence). V was trimmed by 0 bases and J by 1 base, leaving 10 bases between them. CDR3 length: 14 residues. CDR3 amino acids: CSARDQAASYEQYF. The DNA for the CDR3 is TGCAGTGCTAGAGATCAGGCGGCTTCCTACGAGCAGTACTTC.

The sample holds many counts of this clonotype. The chain uses TRBV7-2 and TRBJ2-7, with D unclear. V lost 1 base to trimming and J lost 1 base, with 8 bases between them. The germline CDR1 and CDR2 sequences are SGHTA and FQGNSA. There are 14 residues in the CDR3. The CDR3 loop is CASSLVVISYEQYF. The CDR3 coding sequence is TGTGCCAGCAGCTTAGTTGTGATTTCCTACGAGCAGTACTTC.

This clonotype has just one count. This chain joins TRBV2 and TRBJ2-2, with D possibly TRBD1 on 6 matching bases. This CDR3 comprises 16 residues. The germline V gene has CDR1 SNHLY and CDR2 FYNNEI. V lost 6 bases and J 1 base, leaving 15 bases between the germline ends. As DNA, the CDR3 is TGTGCCAGCAGATTATCCGAGACAGGGAACACCGGGGAGCTGTTTTTT. This sequence encodes CASRLSETGNTGELFF.

This clonotype was detected ten times or more. This chain links TRBV12-3 or TRBV12-4 with TRBJ1-5, with D possibly being TRBD1 (5 bases). The ends were cut back, 5 bases at V and 0 bases at J, with 11 bases in the middle. The CDR3 loop spans 15 amino acids. The CDR3 region has the DNA TGTGCCAGCAGTCCGAGGGACTATAGCAATCAGCCCCAGCATTTT. Translating gives CASSPRDYSNQPQHF.

About this clonotype: This clone may be a read error of a much larger clone one base away. The DNA of the CDR3 is TGCAGCGTTGGCACGGGCAGGGGCTACGAGCAGTACTTC. Protein product: CSVGTGRGYEQYF. V and J are TRBV29-1 and TRBJ2-7; TRBD1 might be the D (6 bases). Trimming took 4 bases from V and 3 from J, leaving 13 bases between them. Germline V gives CDR1 SQVTM, CDR2 ANQGSEA. The CDR3 spans 13 residues.

The V call is TRBV28, the J call TRBJ2-5; a weak D match, TRBD1 (6 bases). The length of the CDR3 is 15 residues. CDR1 and CDR2 from the germline V gene are MDHEN and SYDVKM. V shed 7 bases and J shed 2 bases, with 17 bases lying between them. Here the CDR3 DNA reads TGTGCCAGCACTACAGGGTGGGCTAATCAAGAGACCCAGTACTTC. This encodes CASTTGWANQETQYF.

This chain joins TRBV13 and TRBJ2-7; the match to TRBD1 covers 8 bases. Germline V gene lookup returns CDR1 PRHDT and CDR2 FYEKMQ (reference sequence). The CDR3 spans 14 residues. Unmatched junction bases numbered 10, after V lost 5 bases and J lost 7 bases. The CDR3 is CASSPPGQEGEQYF. The CDR3 bases are TGTGCCAGCAGCCCCCCGGGACAGGAAGGGGAGCAGTACTTC.

In its sample, this clonotype was seen a few times. The CDR3 nucleotides read TGCGCCAGCGGGGGGGGAGGGTTCGGAGAAGCTTTCTTT. This gives the protein CASGGGGFGEAFF. This chain connects TRBV4-3 to TRBJ1-1, with D tentatively TRBD1 (5 bases). Germline CDR1 and CDR2: LGHNA and YSLEER. The CDR3 spans 13 residues. Trimming left V 8 bases short and J 8 bases short, with 18 bases between.

A remark on this clonotype: This may be a read error: a much more frequent sequence differs by one nucleotide. The V and J genes are TRBV2 and TRBJ2-2; possibly TRBD2 for D (7 bases). The CDR3 consists of 15 residues. Trimming cost V 7 bases and J 0 bases, with 12 bases left between them. Germline CDR1 is SNHLY and CDR2 is FYNNEI. The CDR3 DNA sequence: TGTGCCAGCAAGGGGGGGGTTGCGAACACCGGGGAGCTGTTTTTT. Its protein product is CASKGGVANTGELFF.

At least ten counts were recorded for this clonotype. This chain uses TRBV5-6 with TRBJ1-6, with D perhaps matching TRBD1 (6 bases). CDR1 and CDR2 (germline): SGHDT, YYEEEE. This CDR3 comprises 15 residues. Trimming removed 4 bases at V and 7 bases at J, with 15 bases between. CDR3 amino acids: CASSVTTGINSPLHF. CDR3 nucleotide sequence: TGTGCCAGCAGCGTAACGACAGGTATCAATTCACCCCTCCACTTT.

The DNA for the CDR3 is TGTGCCAGCAGCTTTGGAGGGTCCGAATTGGCCCAGTACTTC. Its translation: CASSFGGSELAQYF. The rearrangement uses TRBV7-2 and TRBJ2-5; the D gene is possibly TRBD2 (6 bases). Between the trimmed V and J ends, which lost 3 bases and 9 bases, there was a span of 17 bases. This CDR3 is built from 14 residues. Germline-derived CDR1 and CDR2 are SGHTA and FQGNSA. Filled out from reference TRBV7-2 and TRBJ2-5, the complete variable domain reads GAGVSQSPSNKVTEKGKDVELRCDPISGHTALYWYRQSLGQGLEFLIYFQGNSAPDKSGLPSDRFSAERTGGSVSTLTIQRTQQEDSAVYLCASSFGGSELAQYFGPGTRLLVL.

The chain employs TRBV12-3 or TRBV12-4 and TRBJ1-3, with 7 positions matching TRBD1. The CDR3 is made up of 15 amino acids. With 6 bases clipped from V and 0 bases from J, the junction kept 5 bases outside the gene matches. CDR3 sequence reads: CASSLGTASGNTIYF. The CDR3 DNA reads TGTGCCAGCAGCCTTGGGACAGCCTCTGGAAACACCATATATTTT.

Many counts were recorded for this clonotype. This chain connects TRBV11-2 to TRBJ1-1; 9 nucleotides align to TRBD1. This CDR3 spans 16 amino acids. Germline V gene lookup returns CDR1 SGHAT and CDR2 FQNNGV. The ends lost 5 bases at V and 5 bases at J; junction bases unmatched: 12. CDR3 in amino acids: CASSRHRGQGGTEAFF. The CDR3 DNA sequence: TGTGCCAGCAGCCGCCACAGGGGGCAAGGAGGGACTGAAGCTTTCTTT.

On this clonotype itself: An end of the junction differs from the germline gene, which may be a read error. The chain couples TRBV6-5 to TRBJ2-5, with D tentatively TRBD1 or TRBD2 (5 bases each). Germline-derived CDR1 and CDR2 are MNHEY and SVGAGI. The CDR3 loop spans 14 amino acids. DNA for the CDR3: TGTGCCAGCAGATCGGGACGGAAAAAAGAGACCCAGCACTTC. Translating it yields CASRSGRKKETQHF.

Only a few counts were recorded for this clonotype. One end of the junction varies from germline; a read error may be responsible. In DNA, the CDR3 is TGTGCCACCAGCGGAGATGACCGGCGTCTAGCGGGAGTCGAGCAGTACTTC. Translation gives CATSGDDRRLAGVEQYF. This chain connects TRBV15 to TRBJ2-7, with 10 positions matching TRBD2. CDR1 LNHNV and CDR2 YYDKDF come from the germline V gene (reference sequence). This CDR3 region has 17 residues.

Many counts were recorded for this clonotype. The V and J genes are TRBV9 and TRBJ2-7; D gene ambiguous. Germline loops: CDR1 SGDLS, CDR2 YYNGEE. The CDR3 length is 14 residues. Trimming cost V 4 bases and J 0 bases, with 11 bases left between them. CDR3 coding DNA: TGTGCCAGCAGCCCTGACTCTCACTCCTACGAGCAGTACTTC. This encodes CASSPDSHSYEQYF.

The gene calls are TRBV19 and TRBJ1-1; D ambiguous. The V and J ends lost 3 bases and 3 bases respectively, with 8 bases between them. The CDR3 runs 13 residues. Germline V gives CDR1 LNHDA, CDR2 SQIVND (reference sequence). The DNA for the CDR3 is TGTGCCAGTAGTATCTGGGTGGACACTGAAGCTTTCTTT. Translated, it gives CASSIWVDTEAFF.

At least ten counts were recorded for this clonotype. The chain carries TRBV7-8 and TRBJ2-5, with a possible D match to TRBD1 (6 bases). Germline CDR1 is SGHVS and CDR2 is FQNEAQ. V was clipped by 5 bases and J by 2 bases, with 12 bases between them. The CDR3 sequence is 14 residues long. The CDR3 nucleotides are TGTGCCAGCAGCCAGGGGCGGACACAAGAGACCCAGTACTTC. It yields the protein CASSQGRTQETQYF.

For this clonotype: A much larger clone sits a single nucleotide away, making a read error possible. The chain links TRBV7-9 to TRBJ2-7; 9 bases align to TRBD1. From germline, CDR1 is SEHNR and CDR2 FQNEAQ (reference sequence). The CDR3 is made up of 14 amino acids. V lost 8 bases and J lost 3; bases outside the gene matches: 8. The CDR3 is CASWSGTGNYEQYF. The CDR3 DNA sequence: TGTGCCAGCTGGTCTGGGACAGGGAACTACGAGCAGTACTTC.

This clonotype was seen only a few times. V usage is TRBV28 and J usage is TRBJ1-2, with D unresolved. CDR1 and CDR2 from the germline V gene are MDHEN and SYDVKM. V was cut by 7 bases and J by 8 bases, with 17 bases left in between. This CDR3 is 13 amino acids long. The CDR3, as DNA: TGTGCCAGCAAACATGCGGTATTAGGCGGCTACACCTTC. This translates into CASKHAVLGGYTF.

This clonotype has at least ten counts. The chain links TRBV9 to TRBJ1-2; 8 bases match TRBD1. V lost 0 bases to trimming and J lost 4 bases; unmatched junction nucleotides: 2. The CDR3 length is 14 residues. CDR1 and CDR2 from the germline V gene are SGDLS and YYNGEE. CDR3 sequence: CASSVGQGSYGYTF. The CDR3 region has the DNA TGTGCCAGCAGCGTAGGACAGGGGAGCTATGGCTACACCTTC.

A note on this clonotype: A single base separates this from a much larger clone, so it may be a read error. The chain uses TRBV20-1 and TRBJ2-7; TRBD1 agrees at 9 bases. Per the germline V gene, CDR1 is DFQATT and CDR2 is SNEGSKA (reference sequence). This CDR3 is 13 amino acids long. The CDR3 coding sequence is TGCAGTGCCATTGACAGGGGGTTTTGGGAGCGGTACTTC. Translating it yields CSAIDRGFWERYF.